Listed below are T cell receptor beta chains from one sample, sequenced in a study of cytotoxic CD8 clonotypes in ibrutinib-treated CLL. Sequencing used immunoSEQ multiplex PCR; TCRdb keeps in-frame clones, though not all of them. This table has hundreds of thousands of clones, roughly 74% appearing once. The sample consisted of PBMCs, taken after 24 months of ibrutinib treatment. These receptor sequences come from a human donor with chronic lymphocytic leukemia. The CDR3 runs from the conserved cysteine through the conserved F or W. Each record gives: J gene, V gene, clone size, D gene, CDR3 protein, CDR3 DNA. The D gene is left open where the match is weak. Clone size is stated in some rows and not others, as once, few, many or a class when expanded.

TRBJ2-1	TRBV30	.	TRBD1	CAWSPPGGQGRNEQFF	TGTGCCTGGAGTCCTCCCGGGGGACAGGGACGGAATGAGCAGTTCTTC
TRBJ2-7	TRBV12-2	once	.	CASRLAWENAYSYEQYF	TGTGCAAGTCGCTTAGCTTGGGAGAACGCGTACTCCTACGAGCAGTACTTC
TRBJ1-2	TRBV6-5	.	.	CASRTTGANYGYTF	TGTGCCAGCAGGACCACAGGCGCAAACTATGGCTACACCTTC
TRBJ1-5	TRBV2	few	.	CASSEEGGNQPQHF	TGTGCCAGCAGTGAGGAGGGAGGCAATCAGCCCCAGCATTTT
TRBJ1-4	TRBV14	.	TRBD1	CASNRQGFNEKLFF	TGTGCCAGCAACCGACAGGGATTTAATGAAAAACTGTTTTTT
TRBJ2-2	TRBV7-3	.	.	CASSFSPGELFF	TGTGCCAGCAGCTTTAGCCCCGGGGAGCTGTTTTTT
TRBJ2-7	TRBV30	.	TRBD1	CAWSSLGQGKNYEQYF	TGTGCCTGGAGTTCACTTGGACAGGGGAAGAACTACGAGCAGTACTTC
TRBJ1-1	TRBV28	.	.	CASSFPTNTEAFF	TGTGCCAGCAGTTTCCCAACGAACACTGAAGCTTTCTTT
TRBJ1-1	TRBV10-3	.	.	CAINPGTENTEAFF	TGTGCCATCAACCCCGGGACGGAGAACACTGAAGCTTTCTTT
TRBJ2-7	TRBV5-4	.	.	CASSFGGPYEQYF	TGTGCCAGCAGCTTCGGGGGACCCTACGAGCAGTACTTC
TRBJ1-5	TRBV27	.	.	CASNLKGGNQPQHF	TGTGCCAGCAATTTAAAAGGGGGCAATCAGCCCCAGCATTTT
TRBJ2-3	TRBV5-1	.	.	CASSLRPSQDTQYF	TGCGCCAGCAGCTTGCGACCCTCACAAGATACGCAGTATTTT
TRBJ2-7	TRBV5-1	.	.	CASSLLVSGEQYF	TGCGCCAGCAGCTTACTAGTATCGGGGGAGCAGTACTTC
TRBJ1-1	TRBV15	once	.	CATSRARQPNTEAFF	TGTGCCACCAGCAGAGCTAGGCAACCGAACACTGAAGCTTTCTTT
TRBJ2-7	TRBV11-2	.	.	CASSLGLTNNEQYF	TGTGCCAGCAGCTTAGGCTTGACTAATAACGAGCAGTACTTC
TRBJ1-5	TRBV27	.	.	CASSIGENQPQHF	TGTGCCAGCAGCATAGGGGAAAATCAGCCCCAGCATTTT
TRBJ2-1	TRBV6-5	few	.	CASSRSRGNEQFF	TGTGCCAGCAGCCGATCTAGGGGCAATGAGCAGTTCTTC
TRBJ2-5	TRBV10-3	.	.	CAISDQEQETQYF	TGTGCCATCAGTGATCAGGAACAAGAGACCCAGTACTTC
TRBJ2-2	TRBV5-1	.	TRBD1	CASSLGDRLYGGELFF	TGCGCCAGCAGCTTGGGGGACAGGCTTTATGGCGGGGAGCTGTTTTTT
TRBJ1-3	TRBV2	.	.	CASSRDQGSGNTIYF	TGTGCCAGCAGTAGAGACCAGGGCTCTGGAAACACCATATATTTT
TRBJ2-6	TRBV30	.	.	CAWSVGGANVLTF	TGTGCCTGGAGTGTCGGGGGGGCCAACGTCCTGACTTTC
TRBJ2-1	TRBV7-3	few	TRBD2	CASSSRGGSMNEQFF	TGTGCCAGCAGTTCAAGGGGCGGGAGTATGAATGAGCAGTTCTTC
TRBJ2-1	TRBV11-3	.	.	CASSSDNEQFF	TGTGCCAGCAGCTCAGACAATGAGCAGTTCTTC
TRBJ1-2	TRBV11-2	.	TRBD1	CASSFGQGQGTF	TGTGCCAGCAGCTTTGGACAGGGTCAAGGCACCTTC
TRBJ1-2	TRBV28	.	.	CASSRGEGYGYTF	TGTGCCAGCAGCCGGGGGGAGGGCTATGGCTACACCTTC
TRBJ2-1	TRBV25-1	.	.	CASSTWEFF	TGTGCCAGCAGCACCTGGGAATTCTTC
TRBJ1-2	TRBV19	.	.	CASSPRLRGGYTF	TGTGCCAGTAGTCCTAGACTCCGTGGGGGCTACACCTTC
TRBJ2-5	TRBV9	medium-sized	TRBD1	CASNNFRDRRKETQYF	TGTGCCAGCAACAACTTCCGGGACAGGCGTAAAGAGACCCAGTACTTC
TRBJ2-1	TRBV27	.	.	CASSFLGGQPYNEQFF	TGTGCCAGCAGTTTTTTAGGCGGACAACCCTACAATGAGCAGTTCTTC
TRBJ2-7	TRBV30	.	.	CAWSVRDFGEQYF	TGTGCCTGGAGTGTTCGGGACTTCGGCGAGCAGTACTTC
TRBJ1-2	TRBV10-2	.	TRBD1	CASSAPEGGEANYGYTF	TGCGCCAGCAGTGCCCCGGAAGGGGGCGAAGCTAACTATGGCTACACCTTC
TRBJ2-7	TRBV27	.	.	CASSLSFSYEQYF	TGTGCCAGCAGTTTATCGTTCTCCTACGAGCAGTACTTC
TRBJ2-7	TRBV6-5	.	.	CASSPQGQEQYF	TGTGCCAGCAGCCCACAGGGTCAGGAGCAGTACTTC
TRBJ1-2	TRBV7-2	.	.	CASSLGGINYGYTF	TGTGCCAGCAGCCTCGGTGGGATTAACTATGGCTACACCTTC
TRBJ2-7	TRBV19	.	.	CASSSSGDEQYF	TGTGCCAGTAGTAGTTCAGGGGACGAGCAGTACTTC
TRBJ2-7	TRBV27	.	.	CASRFGGSSYEQYF	TGTGCCAGCAGGTTTGGGGGGAGCTCCTACGAGCAGTACTTC
TRBJ2-1	TRBV28	.	TRBD2	CASRGSGFTYNEQFF	TGTGCCAGCAGGGGTAGCGGGTTCACCTACAATGAGCAGTTCTTC
TRBJ1-1	TRBV5-1	.	.	CASSLGRLNTEAFF	TGCGCCAGCAGCTTGGGACGGCTGAACACTGAAGCTTTCTTT
TRBJ1-2	TRBV29-1	few	.	CSVGFEGGYGYTF	TGCAGCGTTGGGTTTGAGGGGGGCTATGGCTACACCTTC
TRBJ2-1	TRBV9	.	TRBD2	CASSVDSGSRDEQFF	TGTGCCAGCAGCGTAGATAGCGGGAGTAGGGATGAGCAGTTCTTC